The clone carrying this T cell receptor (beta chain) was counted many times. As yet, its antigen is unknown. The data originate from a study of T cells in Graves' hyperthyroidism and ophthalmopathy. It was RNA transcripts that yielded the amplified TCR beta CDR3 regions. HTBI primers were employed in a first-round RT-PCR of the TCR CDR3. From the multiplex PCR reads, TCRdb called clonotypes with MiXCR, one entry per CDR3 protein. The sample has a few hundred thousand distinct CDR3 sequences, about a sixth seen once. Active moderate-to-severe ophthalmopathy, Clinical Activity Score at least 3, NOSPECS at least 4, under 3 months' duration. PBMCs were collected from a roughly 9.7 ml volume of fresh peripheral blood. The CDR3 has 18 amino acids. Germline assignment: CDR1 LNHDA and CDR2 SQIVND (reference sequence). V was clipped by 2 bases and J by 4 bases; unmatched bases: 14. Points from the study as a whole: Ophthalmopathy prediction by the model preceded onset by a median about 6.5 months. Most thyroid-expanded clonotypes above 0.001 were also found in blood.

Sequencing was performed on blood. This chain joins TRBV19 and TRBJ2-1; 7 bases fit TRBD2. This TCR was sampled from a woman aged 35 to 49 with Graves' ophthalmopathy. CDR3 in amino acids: CASSITRLAEDPYNEQFF. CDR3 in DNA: TGTGCCAGTAGTATAACCCGACTAGCTGAAGACCCTTACAATGAGCAGTTCTTC.